These 5 T cell receptor beta chains share one sample of origin, sequenced in a study of early T cells in non-severe SARS-CoV-2 infection. One entry per CDR3 protein results from TCRdb running MiXCR on the 5' RACE reads. The sample has more than 50,000 distinct CDR3 sequences; about 13% are singletons. Sequencing input: whole blood. The receptors were sampled from an adult who was a healthcare worker with PCR-confirmed SARS-CoV-2 infection or an uninfected control (not recorded which).

The CDR3 DNA follows: TGTGCCAGCTCACCGCGGAATTTGCAGGCAACTAATGAAAAACTGTTTTTT. Protein sequence: CASSPRNLQATNEKLFF. The chain recombines TRBV18 with TRBJ1-4; no clear D gene. V lost 3 bases to trimming and J lost 0 bases, with 14 bases between them. Looked up from germline, CDR1 is KGHSH and CDR2 is LQKENI. The CDR3 consists of 17 residues.

This clonotype was detected only a few times. This chain joins TRBV3-1 and TRBJ2-1; D unresolved. Germline V gene data show CDR1 as LGHDT and CDR2 as YNNKEL (reference sequence). The V end was cut by 4 bases, the J end by 4 bases, with 14 bases between. The CDR3 loop spans 15 amino acids. The CDR3 region has the DNA TGTGCCAGCAGCCCCGAGATCACCCGGTACAATGAGCAGTTCTTC. It encodes CASSPEITRYNEQFF.

The V and J genes are TRBV7-9 and TRBJ2-1; TRBD2 is a possible D gene (6 bases). The germline V gene encodes CDR1 SEHNR and CDR2 FQNEAQ (reference sequence). The CDR3 runs to 12 residues. Trimming pared 7 bases from V and 7 bases from J, leaving 11 bases between. The CDR3 protein is CASIRGINEQFF. The CDR3 bases are TGTGCCAGCATTCGCGGGATTAATGAGCAGTTCTTC.

As regards this clonotype: This sequence may be a read error, since a much larger clone differs from it by one base. The rearrangement joins TRBV7-9 to TRBJ1-6; D might be TRBD1 (6 bases). V was cut by 6 bases and J by 12 bases, with 21 bases left in between. The CDR3 is 15 amino acids. Looked up from germline, CDR1 is SEHNR and CDR2 is FQNEAQ (reference sequence). In nucleotides, the CDR3 is TGTGCCAGCAGAGCCTCCGGGGGCATAAGTTTACCCCTCCACTTT. Its protein product is CASRASGGISLPLHF.

The chain is built from TRBV20-1 and TRBJ1-3, with D maybe TRBD1 (6 bases). The CDR3 spans 17 residues. With 2 bases removed from V and 0 bases from J, the gap between germline ends came to 17 bases. Germline V lookup: CDR1 DFQATT, CDR2 SNEGSKA (reference sequence). CDR3 in amino acids: CSARSTPGTSSGNTIYF. CDR3 in DNA: TGCAGTGCTAGATCTACCCCCGGGACAAGCTCTGGAAACACCATATATTTT.